Below, 3 T cell receptor beta chains from the same sample are listed, as sequenced in a study of control samples from healthy donors and cancer patients (TCRdb year 2020). Libraries were made using the immunoSEQ multiplex PCR assay. Held by TCRdb, this immuneACCESS table contains in-frame sequences only and omits some clones. Under half of the omission traces to an unresolved V gene where checked; the cause of the rest is unknown. This sample lists 95,000 to 150,000 clones; more than 70% were detected once. 40% of the sample belongs to the ten largest clones. What was sequenced was blood. Receptors were obtained from a man aged 50 to 59 in good health.

The CDR3 region has the DNA TGTGCCAGCAGCTTGATCGCGGGGAACACTGAAGCTTTCTTT. Amino acid sequence: CASSLIAGNTEAFF. The chain recombines TRBV11-2 with TRBJ1-1; no clear D. The V end was cut by 3 bases, the J end by 1 base, with 9 bases between. Germline CDR1 reads SGHAT; CDR2 reads FQNNGV. CDR3 length: 14 residues. Full variable domain (remainder filled in from reference TRBV11-2 and TRBJ1-1): EAGVAQSPRYKIIEKRQSVAFWCNPISGHATLYWYQQILGQGPKLLIQFQNNGVVDDSQLPKDRFSAERLKGVDSTLKIQPAKLEDSAVYLCASSLIAGNTEAFFGQGTRLTVV.

The chain uses TRBV29-1 and TRBJ2-1; D is undetermined. CDR3 length: 13 amino acids. Germline V gene data show CDR1 as SQVTM and CDR2 as ANQGSEA. Trimming shortened V by 4 bases and J by 4 bases, and 11 bases separated the two germline ends. The CDR3 sequence: CSVAGQIYNEQFF. The DNA of the CDR3 is TGCAGCGTTGCCGGTCAAATTTACAATGAGCAGTTCTTC.

For the CDR3, the DNA is TGTGCCATCAGTGCCCTCGACAACTTGAACACTGAAGCTTTCTTT. Translated: CAISALDNLNTEAFF. This sequence joins TRBV10-3 and TRBJ1-1; D gene uncertain. The CDR3 has 15 residues. The V gene lost 4 bases and the J gene lost 0 bases, with 12 bases spanning the gap. Germline V gene sequence: CDR1 ENHRY, CDR2 SYGVKD.